This TCR beta chain comes out of a study of T cell responses to AZD1222 COVID-19 vaccine. General study results and limits: Spike-specific TCR breadth and depth grew following two AZD1222 doses. Nearly half of spike-specific TCRs reportedly go after variant regions that carry no mutations.

There are 16 residues in the CDR3. V trimming: 7 bases; J trimming: 0 bases; junction bases outside the gene matches: 9. Per the germline V gene, CDR1 is LNHDA and CDR2 is SQIVND (reference sequence). Data came from immunoSEQ multiplex PCR; TCRdb stores just in-frame clones and leaves some out. The repertoire holds approximately 110,000 clones, with about 90% as singletons. As regards this clone: Antigen unknown.

The chain recombines TRBV19 with TRBJ2-3, with 8 bases that match TRBD2. The TCR was taken from an adult who received the AZD1222 COVID-19 vaccine. This material consisted of peripheral blood, taken 28 days after the second AZD1222 dose. The CDR3 loop is CASTTGGGLSTDTQYF. The CDR3 coding sequence is TGTGCCAGTACTACCGGGGGGGGGCTAAGCACAGATACGCAGTATTTT.